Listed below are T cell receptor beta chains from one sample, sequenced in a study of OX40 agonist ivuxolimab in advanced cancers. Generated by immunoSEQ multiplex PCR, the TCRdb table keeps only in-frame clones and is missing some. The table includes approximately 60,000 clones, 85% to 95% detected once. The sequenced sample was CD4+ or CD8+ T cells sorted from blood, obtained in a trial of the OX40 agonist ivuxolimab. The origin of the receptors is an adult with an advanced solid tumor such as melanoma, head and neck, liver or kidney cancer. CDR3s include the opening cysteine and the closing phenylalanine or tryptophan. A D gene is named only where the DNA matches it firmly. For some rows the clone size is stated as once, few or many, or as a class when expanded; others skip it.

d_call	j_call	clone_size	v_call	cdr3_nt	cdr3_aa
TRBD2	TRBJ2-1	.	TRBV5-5	TGTGCCAGCAGCGGGGGACTAGCCAACAATGAGCAGTTCTTC	CASSGGLANNEQFF
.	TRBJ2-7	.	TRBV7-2	TGTGCCAGCAGCTATGGAGGGCACGAGCAGTACTTC	CASSYGGHEQYF
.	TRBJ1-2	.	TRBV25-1	TGTGCCAGCAGTGAAGGACGTCTGTATGGCTACACCTTC	CASSEGRLYGYTF
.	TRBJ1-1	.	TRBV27	TGTGCCAGCAGTTTGGGATGGAATGAAGCTTTCTTT	CASSLGWNEAFF
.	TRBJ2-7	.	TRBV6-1	TGTGCCAGCAGTGAAGCTGTAGGGGACCCTTACGAGCAGTACTTC	CASSEAVGDPYEQYF
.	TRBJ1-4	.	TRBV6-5	TGTGCCAGCAGCGAACAGGGAGATGATGAAAAACTGTTTTTT	CASSEQGDDEKLFF
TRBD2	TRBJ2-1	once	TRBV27	TGTGCCAGCAGTCCAGGGACTAGCGGGAGTAATGAGCAGTTCTTC	CASSPGTSGSNEQFF
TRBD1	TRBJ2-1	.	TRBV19	TGTGCCAGTAGTATAATAGGGACAGGCTACAATGAGCAGTTCTTC	CASSIIGTGYNEQFF
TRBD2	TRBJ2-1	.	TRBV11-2	TGTGCCAGCAGCGGGGGGGAGCGTTCCTACAATGAGCAGTTCTTC	CASSGGERSYNEQFF
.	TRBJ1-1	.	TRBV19	TGTGCCAGTGGATGGGGCACTGAAGCTTTCTTT	CASGWGTEAFF
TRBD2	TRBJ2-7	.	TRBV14	TGTGCCAGCAGCACTAGCGGGGACTACGAGCAGTACTTC	CASSTSGDYEQYF
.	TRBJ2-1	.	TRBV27	TGTGCCAGCAGTCTCTCCATACAGGGTAATGAGCAGTTCTTC	CASSLSIQGNEQFF
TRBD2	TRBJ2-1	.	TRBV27	TGTGCCAGCAGTTTATCGATGGGACTAGCAGGTGAGCAGTTCTTC	CASSLSMGLAGEQFF
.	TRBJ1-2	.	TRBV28	TGTGCCAGCAGTTCTCCAGTAGGGGAATTTAAGGGCTACACCTTC	CASSSPVGEFKGYTF
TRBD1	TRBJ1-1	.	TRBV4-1	TGCGCCAGCAGCCAAGTTCCCGGACAGGGAGGGGCTGAAGCTTTCTTT	CASSQVPGQGGAEAFF
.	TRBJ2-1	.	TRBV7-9	TGTGCCAGCAACCCGACAAGTTACAATGAGCAGTTCTTC	CASNPTSYNEQFF
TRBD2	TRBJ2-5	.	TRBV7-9	TGTGCCAGCAGGACGGGGTTTGGGCCTAGCGGGAGTAATGTGGAGACCCAGTACTTC	CASRTGFGPSGSNVETQYF
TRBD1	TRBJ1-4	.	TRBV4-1	TGCGCCAGCAGCCGGGGACAGGGGGATACTAATGAAAAACTGTTTTTT	CASSRGQGDTNEKLFF
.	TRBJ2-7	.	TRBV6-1	TGTGCCAGCAGTGTCCCGCCCCGGGGGCCTCTCTACGAGCAGTACTTC	CASSVPPRGPLYEQYF
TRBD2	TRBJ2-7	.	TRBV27	TGTGCCAGCACTTCGTTGACTAGCGGGAGTTACGAGCAGTACTTC	CASTSLTSGSYEQYF
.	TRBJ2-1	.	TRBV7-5	TGTGTCAGAAGCTTAGTTCAAGGTACGGATCCAAACTACAATGAGCAGTTCTTC	CVRSLVQGTDPNYNEQFF
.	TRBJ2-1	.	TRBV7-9	TGTGCCAGCAGCCCCGCAGGGACCCGGGAGCAGTTCTTC	CASSPAGTREQFF
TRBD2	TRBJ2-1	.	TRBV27	TGTGCCAGCAGTCTGACTAGCGGGATCGAGAATGAGCAGTTCTTC	CASSLTSGIENEQFF
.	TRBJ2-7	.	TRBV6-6	TGTGCCAGCAGCCCCGTGTCTAGCTCCTACGAGCAGTACTTC	CASSPVSSSYEQYF
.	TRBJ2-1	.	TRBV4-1	TGCGCCAGCAGCCCAGTCGGGGTAGCGGACAATGAGCAGTTCTTC	CASSPVGVADNEQFF
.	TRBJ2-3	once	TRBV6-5	TGTGCCAGCAGTTCGGAGACTCTTGGTAGCACAGATACGCAGTATTTT	CASSSETLGSTDTQYF
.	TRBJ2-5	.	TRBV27	TGTGCCAGCAGTTTATCCTACGAGGGGTCCCAAGAGACCCAGTACTTC	CASSLSYEGSQETQYF
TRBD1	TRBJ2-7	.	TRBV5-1	TGCGCCAGCAGCTTGGGACAGGGGCTTCGGACCGCCTACGAGCAGTACTTC	CASSLGQGLRTAYEQYF
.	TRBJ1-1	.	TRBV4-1	TGCGCCAGCAGCCATTTGACAGGTTTTGTTGAAGCTTTCTTT	CASSHLTGFVEAFF
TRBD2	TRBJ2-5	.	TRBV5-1	TGCGCCAGCAGCGGATATGGCGGGAGGTATGAGACCCAGTACTTC	CASSGYGGRYETQYF
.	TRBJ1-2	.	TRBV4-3	TGCGCCAGCAGCCAAGATCGGCTGGGGGGCGACTATGGCTACACCTTC	CASSQDRLGGDYGYTF
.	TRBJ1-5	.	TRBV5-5	TGTGCCAGCAGCTCAGGGGTCAATCAGCCCCAGCATTTT	CASSSGVNQPQHF
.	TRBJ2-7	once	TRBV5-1	TGCGCCAGCAGCTACGATCCCGCCTACGAGCAGTACTTC	CASSYDPAYEQYF
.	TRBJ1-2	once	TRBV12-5	TGTGCTAGTGGTCCCGGCGGGCAGGGGATTGGCTACACCTTC	CASGPGGQGIGYTF
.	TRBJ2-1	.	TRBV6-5	TGTGCCAGCAGTTACTCGGATGCACGGAATGAGCAGTTCTTC	CASSYSDARNEQFF
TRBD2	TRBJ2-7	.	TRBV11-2	TGTGCCAGCAGGGGGGCTAGCGGGGCCTACGAGCAGTACTTC	CASRGASGAYEQYF
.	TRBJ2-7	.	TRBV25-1	TGTGCCAGCAGTGATAAAGACAGGTTTCACGAGCAGTACTTC	CASSDKDRFHEQYF
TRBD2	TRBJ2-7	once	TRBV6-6	TGTGCCAGCAGTACCGGGACTAGCGGTTACTACGAGCAGTACTTC	CASSTGTSGYYEQYF
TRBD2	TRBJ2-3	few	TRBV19	TGTGCCAGTGGGGGGGGACTTATGGCCTTCACAGATACGCAGTATTTT	CASGGGLMAFTDTQYF
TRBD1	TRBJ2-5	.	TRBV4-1	TGCGCCAGCAGCCAAGCCGTAGGGACAGGGGGGGAGACCCAGTACTTC	CASSQAVGTGGETQYF
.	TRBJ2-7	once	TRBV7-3	TGTGCCAGCAGCTTGGGCACAGCCTACGAGCAGTACTTC	CASSLGTAYEQYF
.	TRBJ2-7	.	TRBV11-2	TGTGCCAGCAGCTCCAACCCCTACGAGCAGTACTTC	CASSSNPYEQYF
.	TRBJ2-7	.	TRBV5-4	TGTGCCAGCAGCCCCCTCGGCTACTCCTACGAGCAGTACTTC	CASSPLGYSYEQYF
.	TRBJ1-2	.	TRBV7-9	TGTGCCATCAAACCGGGGGCGGACTATGGCTACACCTTC	CAIKPGADYGYTF
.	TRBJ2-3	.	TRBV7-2	TGTGCCAGCAGCTTAGGGCAGGCTAGCACAGATACGCAGTATTTT	CASSLGQASTDTQYF
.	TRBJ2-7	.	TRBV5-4	TGTGCCAGCAGCTTGGACCCCGGGACTCCTACCTACGAGCAGTACTTC	CASSLDPGTPTYEQYF
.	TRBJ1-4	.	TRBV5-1	TGCGCCAGCAGCGGCGGGACCGACAATGAAAAACTGTTTTTT	CASSGGTDNEKLFF
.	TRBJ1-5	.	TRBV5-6	TGTGCCAGCAGCTTGGTCGGGGACGCCAATCAGCCCCAGCATTTT	CASSLVGDANQPQHF
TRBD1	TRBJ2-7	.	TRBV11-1	TGTGCCAGCAGCTTAGAACAGGGGGCGGTTTACGAGCAGTACTTC	CASSLEQGAVYEQYF
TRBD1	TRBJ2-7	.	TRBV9	TGTGCCAGCAGCGTAGTACCAGGGGGCACCTACGAGCAGTACTTC	CASSVVPGGTYEQYF